This is a list of T cell receptor beta chains from one sample in a study of identical twins. TCRdb re-analysed the 5' RACE reads in MiXCR, keeping a single row per CDR3 protein. The sample gives hundreds of thousands of distinct CDR3 sequences, 5.5% to 7% of which show up once; 3% to 4.5% is in the top ten. These sequences were also reported in another study, on yellow fever vaccine responses in identical twins.

Sequencing input: memory (CD45RO+) T cells sorted from blood. The receptors shown here come from a woman aged 18-35 years in good health. Each CDR3 is given with its conserved first and last residue. The D gene is left open where the match is weak. Expanded clones get a size class; other rows say once, few or many, or leave the size out.

>many|NA|TRBV7-8|TRBJ1-4
TGTGCCAGCAGCTCGGACGACCGGCCCGAAAAACTGTTTTTT
CASSSDDRPEKLFF
>NA|TRBD2|TRBV6-1|TRBJ2-3
TGTGCCAGCAGTCCGCGACTAGCCGCCACAGATACGCAGTATTTT
CASSPRLAATDTQYF
>few|NA|TRBV24-1|TRBJ2-5
TGTGCCACCAGTGCTTCAGGTCTCCTACAAGAGACCCAGTACTTC
CATSASGLLQETQYF
>NA|TRBD2|TRBV12-3/TRBV12-4|TRBJ2-3
TGTGCCAGCTACGAGCGGGGGGGCACAGATACGCAGTATTTT
CASYERGGTDTQYF
>NA|TRBD1|TRBV6-4|TRBJ2-6
TGTGCCAGCAGTGACGGACAGGGTGGGGCCAACGTCCTGACTTTC
CASSDGQGGANVLTF
>NA|NA|TRBV10-3|TRBJ2-3
TGTGCCATCAGTGAAGGCGGGATGAGCACAGATACGCAGTATTTT
CAISEGGMSTDTQYF
>many|TRBD1|TRBV19|TRBJ2-1
TGTGCCAGTAGTATAGATCCTGGGACAGGGAACAATGAGCAGTTCTTC
CASSIDPGTGNNEQFF
>NA|NA|TRBV3-1|TRBJ2-6
TGTGCCAGCAGCCAAGGGGGCATCTCTGGGGCCAACGTCCTGACTTTC
CASSQGGISGANVLTF
>few|TRBD1|TRBV11-2|TRBJ1-2
TGTGCCAGCAGCCAGTCCGGGACAGGTGCTGGCTACACCTTC
CASSQSGTGAGYTF
>NA|NA|TRBV7-4|TRBJ2-7
TGTGCCAGCAGCTTAGGAGTAGGGCCTAATCGTCGGGACGAGCAGTACTTC
CASSLGVGPNRRDEQYF
>few|NA|TRBV4-2|TRBJ2-7
TGTGCCAGCAGCCAAGTACAGGTGGAAGCCTACGAGCAGTACTTC
CASSQVQVEAYEQYF
>many|NA|TRBV28|TRBJ1-5
TGTGCCAGCAGCCAAGGAAGCGGGCAGCCCCAGCATTTT
CASSQGSGQPQHF
>many|NA|TRBV19|TRBJ2-2
TGTGCCAGTAGTTCGACAGGGAACACCGGGGAGCTGTTTTTT
CASSSTGNTGELFF
>NA|NA|TRBV29-1|TRBJ1-2
TGCAGCGTTGGACAGTCTGGGTATAATGGCTACACCTTC
CSVGQSGYNGYTF
>few|TRBD1|TRBV5-1|TRBJ2-2
TGCGCCAGCAGCACCGGACAGGTCGGGAACGGGGAGCTGTTTTTT
CASSTGQVGNGELFF
>NA|TRBD1|TRBV29-1|TRBJ2-7
TGCAGCGTATATAGACAGGGGGTAACCTACGAGCAGTACTTC
CSVYRQGVTYEQYF
>few|NA|TRBV20-1|TRBJ1-5
TGCAGTGCTAGTGCAAGCAATCAGCCCCAGCATTTT
CSASASNQPQHF
>NA|NA|TRBV7-9|TRBJ2-3
TGTGCCATGAGCCCCGATCGACAGGAGATCACAGATACGCAGTATTTT
CAMSPDRQEITDTQYF
>few|NA|TRBV24-1|TRBJ2-1
TGTGCCACCAGTGGGTCAGTGGGGGGGCAGTTAGGGACCGGGTCCGAGCAGTTCTTC
CATSGSVGGQLGTGSEQFF
>medium-sized|TRBD2|TRBV20-1|TRBJ2-1
TGCAGTGCAACGGAGGGGACTACTTCCTACAATGAGCAGTTCTTC
CSATEGTTSYNEQFF
>few|TRBD2|TRBV3-1|TRBJ2-3
TGTGCCAGCAGCCAAGGAGCGGGAGACACAGATACGCAGTATTTT
CASSQGAGDTDTQYF
>NA|NA|TRBV5-5|TRBJ2-2
TGTGCCAGCAGCAATGGATTGGGGTTCACCGGGGAGCTGTTTTTT
CASSNGLGFTGELFF
>NA|NA|TRBV29-1|TRBJ2-7
TGCAGCGTTGGAGGGGTTGAGCAGTACTTC
CSVGGVEQYF
>NA|TRBD1|TRBV11-2|TRBJ2-3
TGTGCCAGCAGCTTATCGTTGGGGACAGGGTTCCATACGCAGTATTTT
CASSLSLGTGFHTQYF
>many|NA|TRBV29-1|TRBJ2-3
TGCAGCGTTGTGAGGGCGGCAGATACGCAGTATTTT
CSVVRAADTQYF
>NA|TRBD2|TRBV6-4|TRBJ2-3
TGTGCCAGCAGTGAAGCGGGGGGTAGCACAGATACGCAGTATTTT
CASSEAGGSTDTQYF
>many|TRBD2|TRBV14|TRBJ2-3
TGTGCCAGCAGCCCACTACATGGCCTAGCGGGAGGAGGGAGCACAGATACGCAGTATTTT
CASSPLHGLAGGGSTDTQYF
>many|TRBD2|TRBV4-1|TRBJ2-2
TGCGCCAGCAGCCCCCCGCCACTGGCGGGAGCTACCGGGGAGCTGTTTTTT
CASSPPPLAGATGELFF
>many|NA|TRBV4-2|TRBJ2-5
TGTGCCAGCAGCCAAGATATCGGCCAAGAGACCCAGTACTTC
CASSQDIGQETQYF
>many|NA|TRBV5-1|TRBJ1-1
TGCGCCAGCAGCACTCGGGACGGGAAGAACACTGAAGCTTTCTTT
CASSTRDGKNTEAFF
>many|NA|TRBV9|TRBJ2-3
TGTGCCAGCAACGGAGGAACTAGCACAGATACGCAGTATTTT
CASNGGTSTDTQYF
>NA|NA|TRBV5-6|TRBJ2-2
TGTGCCAGCAGCTTGATAGGGGTAGGCAACACCGGGGAGCTGTTTTTT
CASSLIGVGNTGELFF
>NA|NA|TRBV27|TRBJ1-1
TGTGCCAGCAGTTTTTGGGGGGGTGGCACTGAAGCTTTCTTT
CASSFWGGGTEAFF
>many|TRBD1|TRBV29-1|TRBJ2-7
TGCAGCGTTGAGACAGGGGGATCCGGGCAGTACTTC
CSVETGGSGQYF
>many|NA|TRBV7-7|TRBJ2-5
TGTGCCAGCAGCCAACTAGCACAAGAGACCCAGTACTTC
CASSQLAQETQYF
>few|TRBD2|TRBV5-1|TRBJ2-4
TGCGCCAGCAGCGGGAGTCTAGCGGGAGACCCTCCCAGGGGCATTCAGTACTTC
CASSGSLAGDPPRGIQYF
>NA|NA|TRBV20-1|TRBJ2-1
TGCAGTGCTAGAGAATCCCGGACTCTAACGGGCAATGAGCAGTTCTTC
CSARESRTLTGNEQFF
>NA|TRBD2|TRBV20-1|TRBJ2-1
TGCAGTGCTAGGGGATTGGGACTAGCGGGGAATGAGCAGTTCTTC
CSARGLGLAGNEQFF
>many|NA|TRBV29-1|TRBJ2-3
TGCAGCCGGGGGACTCCGCGCACAGATACGCAGTATTTT
CSRGTPRTDTQYF
>many|NA|TRBV28|TRBJ2-3
TGTGCCAGCAGTTTATCAGGGTATGGCACAGATACGCAGTATTTT
CASSLSGYGTDTQYF
>many|TRBD1|TRBV5-1|TRBJ1-6
TGCGCCAGCAGCTTGGCCGGTGACAGGGACTCACCCCTCCACTTT
CASSLAGDRDSPLHF
>many|TRBD2|TRBV24-1|TRBJ2-1
TGTGCCACCAGTCGCGGGACAGGGACTAGCGGATCCTACAATGAGCAGTTCTTC
CATSRGTGTSGSYNEQFF
>many|NA|TRBV27|TRBJ2-1
TGTGCCAGCAGTACCGTGGGGATACTAAACGATGAGCAGTTCTTC
CASSTVGILNDEQFF
>many|NA|TRBV7-9|TRBJ2-1
TGTGCCAGCAGCGATACTACCCAGCAGTTCTTC
CASSDTTQQFF
>few|NA|TRBV4-1|TRBJ2-3
TGCGCCAGCAGCCCCGGACATTATAGCACAGATACGCAGTATTTT
CASSPGHYSTDTQYF
>many|TRBD2|TRBV5-1|TRBJ2-1
TGCGCCAGCAGCTTGGCAACCCTAGCGGGAGACACCAATGAGCAGTTCTTC
CASSLATLAGDTNEQFF
>few|TRBD2|TRBV20-1|TRBJ2-2
TGCAGTGCTAGAGATTCGACTAGCGGGAGAGAGGGCACCGGGGAGCTGTTTTTT
CSARDSTSGREGTGELFF
>NA|NA|TRBV5-1|TRBJ2-3
TGCGCCAGCAGCCCCGGGGCCCCAGATACGCAGTATTTT
CASSPGAPDTQYF
>NA|TRBD2|TRBV10-3|TRBJ2-2
TGTGCCATCAGCCCTAGCGGGAGATCCGGGGAGCTGTTTTTT
CAISPSGRSGELFF
>many|NA|TRBV5-1|TRBJ2-2
TGCGCCAGCAGCGAGCCGTTGGGGACCGGGGAGCTGTTTTTT
CASSEPLGTGELFF
>NA|TRBD1|TRBV20-1|TRBJ2-3
TGCAGTGCTAGAGATCGTAGGACAGGGTTTTACGATACGCAGTATTTT
CSARDRRTGFYDTQYF
>few|NA|TRBV28|TRBJ2-2
TGTGCCAGCAGTTCCAGCTACCCGAACACCGGGGAGCTGTTTTTT
CASSSSYPNTGELFF
>many|TRBD2|TRBV5-6|TRBJ2-7
TGTGCCAGCAGCTTGGGCGGGAGGGCCAGCGAGCAGTACTTC
CASSLGGRASEQYF